This T cell receptor beta chain was identified in a study of T cell responses to AZD1222 COVID-19 vaccine. Findings and caveats of the study: The study sampled repertoires only after the peak T cell response. Only a handful of individuals given AZD1222 were seropositive at baseline. Targeting of unmutated variant regions was reportedly seen in nearly half of spike-specific TCRs.

Turning to this clone: The antigen remains undetermined.

Sequencing used immunoSEQ multiplex PCR; TCRdb keeps in-frame clones, though not all of them. The sample lists around 210,000 clones; roughly 94% were seen once. Germline CDR1 MNHEY, CDR2 SMNVEV (reference sequence). The germline V and J ends were trimmed by 7 bases and 2 bases, with 17 bases remaining between them. CDR3 length: 15 residues. V is TRBV27 and J is TRBJ2-5; perhaps TRBD2 as D (5 bases). The input for sequencing was peripheral blood, taken 28 days after the second dose of the MenACWY control vaccine. The origin of this receptor is an adult who received the MenACWY meningococcal vaccine as a control. The CDR3, as DNA: TGTGCCAGCAACGACCCCGAGGGAAATCAAGAGACCCAGTACTTC. The encoded protein is CASNDPEGNQETQYF.